Given below is one T cell receptor beta chain in context. Profiling relied on immunoSEQ multiplex PCR, and the TCRdb table lists in-frame clones only, not all of them. The sample shows 3,000 to 4,000 clones, 80% of them seen only once. Noted treatment: preoperative locoregional IRX-2 cytokine immunotherapy. This phase Ib study tested locoregional IRX-2 cytokine immunotherapy given before surgery. The sample belongs to a study of preoperative IRX-2 immunotherapy in early breast cancer. CDR3 length: 15 amino acids. The chain is built from TRBV1 and TRBJ1-3. TRBV1 corresponds to a pseudogene. This receptor was taken from a human donor with breast cancer. Sequences were derived from tumor tissue, sampled before IRX-2 immunotherapy. The CDR3 region is CASSQGSVRGNTIYF. CDR3 nucleotide sequence: TGCGCCAGCAGCCAAGGGAGCGTCCGCGGAAACACCATATATTTT.